Listed here is a single T cell receptor beta chain. The primer mix had 60 Vbeta and 13 Jbeta primers. Generated by immunoSEQ multiplex PCR, the TCRdb table keeps only in-frame clones and is missing some. In the table there are 150,000 to 200,000 clones, over 75% of which are singletons. This sample was taken from a study of cytomegalovirus exposure and HLA in healthy donors. The CDR3 is made up of 16 amino acids. Germline-derived CDR1 and CDR2 are SEHNR and FQNEAQ (reference sequence). V was pared by 5 bases and J by 0 bases, with 14 bases between. Input material: PBMCs. The receptor comes from a man aged 50 or older in good health and CMV-seropositive. The V call is TRBV7-9, the J call TRBJ1-3; TRBD1 might be the D (5 bases). CDR3 protein: CASSPRGASSGNTIYF. Written as DNA, the CDR3 is TGTGCCAGCAGCCCGCGTGGGGCGAGCTCTGGAAACACCATATATTTT.